Listed below are T cell receptor beta chains from one sample, sequenced in a study of OX40 agonist ivuxolimab in advanced cancers. Data came from immunoSEQ multiplex PCR; TCRdb stores just in-frame clones and leaves some out. Here the sample spans some 80,000 clones, around 86% being singletons. Here the sequenced sample was CD4+ or CD8+ T cells sorted from blood, taken in a trial of the OX40 agonist ivuxolimab. Source of these receptors: an adult with an advanced solid tumor such as melanoma, head and neck, liver or kidney cancer. Each CDR3 is given with its conserved first and last residue. D genes are given only for firm matches. The listing skips clone size in some rows; elsewhere it reads once, few, many or a size class.

NA | TRBJ2-1 | TRBD1 | TRBV11-3 | TGTGCCAGCAGCTTAGACCAAGGTGGGACAGGGAACCACAATGAGCAGTTCTTC | CASSLDQGGTGNHNEQFF
NA | TRBJ1-2 | NA | TRBV6-4 | TGTGCCAGCAGTGACGTGAAACGGAGCTATGGCTACACCTTC | CASSDVKRSYGYTF
NA | TRBJ1-5 | TRBD1 | TRBV2 | TGTGCCAGCAGTGAAGCCGGGACAGAATACAATCAGCCCCAGCATTTT | CASSEAGTEYNQPQHF
NA | TRBJ1-2 | NA | TRBV4-3 | TGCGCCAGCAGCCAAGAAGGGTCCTCATACACCTTC | CASSQEGSSYTF
NA | TRBJ2-7 | NA | TRBV4-2 | TGTGCCAGCAGCCAAGAACTTCTGAGCTCCTACGAGCAGTACTTC | CASSQELLSSYEQYF
NA | TRBJ1-2 | NA | TRBV15 | TGTGCCACCAGCAGATGGCCGGGGAGCTTTTATGGCTACACCTTC | CATSRWPGSFYGYTF
once | TRBJ2-7 | NA | TRBV7-9 | TGTGCCAGCAGCCCCCTGTACGAGCAATACTTC | CASSPLYEQYF
NA | TRBJ2-3 | TRBD2 | TRBV7-9 | TGTGCCAGCAGCGGGACTAGCGGTAGCACAGATACGCAGTATTTT | CASSGTSGSTDTQYF
NA | TRBJ1-1 | NA | TRBV5-1 | TGCGCCAGCAGCTTTTCGAACACTGAAGCTTTCTTT | CASSFSNTEAFF
NA | TRBJ2-3 | TRBD2 | TRBV29-1 | TGCAGCGTTGAAGGTGCTAGCGGGAGTGCAATAGATACGCAGTATTTT | CSVEGASGSAIDTQYF
NA | TRBJ1-1 | NA | TRBV6-5 | TGTGCCAGCAGTTACTCTGAGTTGACGAACACTGAAGCTTTCTTT | CASSYSELTNTEAFF
NA | TRBJ1-2 | NA | TRBV7-3 | TGTGCCAGCAGCTTCGGCCAGAACTATGGCTACACCTTC | CASSFGQNYGYTF
NA | TRBJ1-2 | NA | TRBV7-2 | TGTGCCAGCAGCTTATTCCAACGGGCGGGCTACACCTTC | CASSLFQRAGYTF
NA | TRBJ2-1 | TRBD1 | TRBV18 | TGTGCCAGCTCACCACCGGCAGGGGGATACAATGAGCAGTTCTTC | CASSPPAGGYNEQFF
NA | TRBJ1-6 | NA | TRBV19 | TGTGCCAGTAGTAAGGAGTACTCCTATAATTCACCCCTCCACTTT | CASSKEYSYNSPLHF
NA | TRBJ1-3 | NA | TRBV6-1 | TGTGCCAGCAGTGAAGCAGTAAGCGGGGGCTCTGGAAACACCATATATTTT | CASSEAVSGGSGNTIYF
once | TRBJ1-1 | NA | TRBV19 | TGTGCCAGTAGTATTCACGGCAGGGCCGTCACTGAAGCTTTCTTT | CASSIHGRAVTEAFF
NA | TRBJ1-6 | NA | TRBV4-1 | TGCGCCAGCAGCCAAAAACGCGGGGAAAACTCACCCCTCCACTTT | CASSQKRGENSPLHF
NA | TRBJ1-5 | TRBD1 | TRBV6-5 | TGTGCCAGCAGTGGACAGGGGGCCAATCAGCCCCAGCATTTT | CASSGQGANQPQHF
NA | TRBJ2-3 | TRBD1 | TRBV5-1 | TGCGCCAGCAGCTCACGGGGAAGGACAGGGGGCACCTTCACAGATACGCAGTATTTT | CASSSRGRTGGTFTDTQYF
NA | TRBJ1-1 | NA | TRBV6-6 | TGTGCCAGCAGTTACTCGATGACCACCCCGACTGAAGCTTTCTTT | CASSYSMTTPTEAFF
NA | TRBJ1-5 | NA | TRBV7-8 | TGTGCCAGCAGCAAAAAGGCGCAGGATTATAGCAATCAGCCCCAGCATTTT | CASSKKAQDYSNQPQHF
once | TRBJ1-2 | TRBD1 | TRBV6-6 | TGTGCCAGCAGTTACGGACAGGTTAATGGCTACACCTTC | CASSYGQVNGYTF
NA | TRBJ2-3 | NA | TRBV7-2 | TGTGCCAGCAGCTCAAGGAAAGGGCCCACAGATACGCAGTATTTT | CASSSRKGPTDTQYF
NA | TRBJ2-7 | TRBD2 | TRBV27 | TGTGCCAGCAGTCCCTGGACACGGGGGGGCTACGAGCAGTACTTC | CASSPWTRGGYEQYF
NA | TRBJ2-1 | TRBD2 | TRBV7-3 | TGTGCCAGCAGCTTAAGTAGCGGGTCGAATGAGCAGTTCTTC | CASSLSSGSNEQFF
NA | TRBJ1-1 | TRBD1 | TRBV14 | TGTGCCAGCAGCCAAACAGGGGGGATCTCCGCTGAAGCTTTCTTT | CASSQTGGISAEAFF
NA | TRBJ2-7 | TRBD1 | TRBV6-5 | TGTGCCAGCAGCCCACCGGGACAGGGGGGGCCTCAGTACTTC | CASSPPGQGGPQYF
few | TRBJ2-5 | NA | TRBV7-2 | TGTGCCAGCAGCTTAGGAGGTGGCAGCACATACCAGTACTTC | CASSLGGGSTYQYF
NA | TRBJ1-3 | NA | TRBV5-1 | TGCGCCAGCAGCCATACCCCGCGACAGAGCTCTGGAAACACCATATATTTT | CASSHTPRQSSGNTIYF
once | TRBJ1-1 | NA | TRBV6-5 | TGTGCCAGCAGTTACGCGGCCAGGGGACCGAACACTGAAGCTTTCTTT | CASSYAARGPNTEAFF
few | TRBJ1-4 | NA | TRBV6-1 | TGTGCCAGCAGTGAAGTGCAGGACAGCCGAGCTTTGGGAGCCGGAAAACTGTTTTTT | CASSEVQDSRALGAGKLFF
NA | TRBJ1-1 | NA | TRBV7-9 | TGTGCCAGCAGCTTCGCGGAGGCAAAGGCTTTCTTT | CASSFAEAKAFF
few | TRBJ2-1 | NA | TRBV19 | TGTGCCAGTAGTATAGATGCCGGGAGCTCCTACAATGAGCAGTTCTTC | CASSIDAGSSYNEQFF
once | TRBJ2-3 | NA | TRBV19 | TGTGCCAGTAACCCCCGAGGCCGAGAGTCCCGAGATACGCAGTATTTT | CASNPRGRESRDTQYF
NA | TRBJ2-7 | NA | TRBV7-2 | TGTGCCAGCAGCTTAGGCGGTGTCTCCTACGAGCAGTACTTC | CASSLGGVSYEQYF
NA | TRBJ2-7 | NA | TRBV4-2 | TGTGCCAGCAGCCAAGGACACGGAGCCACCTACGAGCAGTACTTC | CASSQGHGATYEQYF
NA | TRBJ2-4 | TRBD2 | TRBV6-6 | TGTGCCAGCGCTTTGGGGGGGGTCAAAAACATTCAGTACTTC | CASALGGVKNIQYF
NA | TRBJ1-2 | NA | TRBV7-3 | TGTGCCAGCAGCTCGAGCAGAGAAGATGGCTACACCTTC | CASSSSREDGYTF
NA | TRBJ1-2 | TRBD1 | TRBV19 | TGTGCCAGTAGTATACCCCTGGGGACAGGGGACCATGGCTACACCTTC | CASSIPLGTGDHGYTF
NA | TRBJ1-5 | TRBD1 | TRBV28 | TGTGCCAGCAGTTCCCCCGGACAGGGTAATCAGCCCCAGCATTTT | CASSSPGQGNQPQHF
few | TRBJ2-1 | TRBD2 | TRBV28 | TGTGCCAGCAGTACCCCGATTCTGGGGCGGGGGGCGGCCTACAATGAGCAGTTCTTC | CASSTPILGRGAAYNEQFF
few | TRBJ1-2 | TRBD1 | TRBV6-6 | TGTGCCAGCAGTTCCAGACAGGGGTTTGGCTACACCTTC | CASSSRQGFGYTF
NA | TRBJ2-3 | NA | TRBV30 | TGTGCCTGGAGTACGGGGGGCGGTGGCACAGATACGCAGTATTTT | CAWSTGGGGTDTQYF
few | TRBJ2-2 | NA | TRBV30 | TGTGCCTGGAGTGGCAGGGGCGCCGGGGAGCTGTTTTTT | CAWSGRGAGELFF
NA | TRBJ1-3 | NA | TRBV7-2 | TGTGCCAGCAGTCGGGAGATGAGCTCTGGAAACACCATATATTTT | CASSREMSSGNTIYF
NA | TRBJ2-5 | NA | TRBV5-4 | TGTGCCAGCAGCAGACCAGGGACCTCGGGGGAGACCCAGTACTTC | CASSRPGTSGETQYF
NA | TRBJ2-7 | NA | TRBV18 | TGTGCCAGCTCACCCCGGGACATAGACGAGCAGTACTTC | CASSPRDIDEQYF
NA | TRBJ2-2 | TRBD2 | TRBV27 | TGTGCCAGCAGTGCCGGGACTAGGTCCGGGGAGCTGTTTTTT | CASSAGTRSGELFF
NA | TRBJ2-5 | NA | TRBV28 | TGTGCCAGCAAGGAGGAAGAGACCCAGTACTTC | CASKEEETQYF
NA | TRBJ2-5 | TRBD2 | TRBV5-1 | TGCGCCAGCAGCGTCGGGACTAGCGGGGGCCCTCAAGAGACCCAGTACTTC | CASSVGTSGGPQETQYF
NA | TRBJ2-3 | NA | TRBV10-1 | TGCGCCAGCAGGTCGGGGGAAAGCACAGATACGCAGTATTTT | CASRSGESTDTQYF
NA | TRBJ2-2 | TRBD2 | TRBV10-2 | TGCGCCAGCAGTCTAGCGGCTACCTCTTCTCGGGAGCTGTTTTTT | CASSLAATSSRELFF
NA | TRBJ2-2 | TRBD1 | TRBV6-6 | TGTGCCAGCAGTTTCAGGACAGGGGACACCGGGGAGCTGTTTTTT | CASSFRTGDTGELFF
NA | TRBJ2-2 | TRBD1 | TRBV30 | TGTGCCTGGGACGCCGGGACAGGAACTTTTTTGAACACCGGGGAGCTGTTTTTT | CAWDAGTGTFLNTGELFF